The 23 T cell receptor beta chains given below trace back to one sample, sequenced in a study of T cell responses to AZD1222 COVID-19 vaccine. Clones were sequenced by immunoSEQ multiplex PCR, and TCRdb holds only the in-frame ones, with some missing. Among 90,000 to 150,000 clones listed, around 88% were seen once. The specimen comprised peripheral blood, sampled on day 0 of AZD1222 vaccination. The origin of the receptors is an adult in good health.

The rearrangement joins TRBV7-6 to TRBJ2-2, with 14 bases aligning to TRBD2. Germline V CDR1 and CDR2: SGHVS, FNYEAQ. The CDR3 runs 18 residues. V gave up 5 bases and J gave up 5 bases; unmatched junction bases: 10. The CDR3 protein is CASSPAGLAGGGTGELFF. The CDR3 nucleotides read TGTGCCAGCAGCCCCGCCGGACTAGCGGGGGGCGGGACCGGGGAGCTGTTTTTT.

The rearrangement uses TRBV6-1 and TRBJ1-3; D ambiguous. Trimming pared 7 bases from V and 2 bases from J, leaving 9 bases between. The CDR3 is 13 residues long. Germline V gene sequence: CDR1 MNHNS, CDR2 SASEGT. The CDR3 DNA is TGTGCCAGCACCGCAGACACTGGAAACACCATATATTTT. It translates to CASTADTGNTIYF.

V usage is TRBV12-3 or TRBV12-4 and J usage is TRBJ1-5, with D unresolved. There are 12 residues in the CDR3. Trimming took 3 bases from V and 7 from J, leaving 7 bases between them. CDR3: CASSFGRQPQHF. CDR3 nucleotides: TGTGCCAGCAGTTTTGGGAGGCAGCCCCAGCATTTT.

This rearrangement joins TRBV27 to TRBJ1-5; D unclear. Trimming took 4 bases from V and 0 from J, leaving 16 bases between them. This CDR3 is built from 17 residues. Germline V gene data show CDR1 as MNHEY and CDR2 as SMNVEV (reference sequence). CDR3 loop: CASSSRTGIYSNQPQHF. The CDR3 region has the DNA TGTGCCAGCAGTTCGAGGACGGGGATTTATAGCAATCAGCCCCAGCATTTT.

This clone was detected once. V usage is TRBV6-2 or TRBV6-3 and J usage is TRBJ2-7; unclear D gene. Germline-derived CDR1 and CDR2 are MNHEY and SVGEGT. The CDR3 covers 14 residues. Trimming removed 2 bases at V and 2 bases at J, with 10 bases between. CDR3 DNA sequence: TGTGCCAGCAGTTACCCGCCGACGACCTACGAGCAGTACTTC. It encodes CASSYPPTTYEQYF.

J is TRBJ1-3 and V is TRBV7-2; D gene ambiguous. CDR1 is SGHTA, CDR2 FQGNSA, per germline. The CDR3 consists of 15 residues. The germline V and J ends were trimmed by 6 bases and 2 bases, with 14 bases remaining between them. The CDR3 is CASSLGWGAGNTIYF. CDR3 coding DNA: TGTGCCAGCAGTCTTGGTTGGGGTGCTGGAAACACCATATATTTT.

The chain has TRBV5-6 and TRBJ1-1, with D unresolved. Germline CDR1 and CDR2: SGHDT and YYEEEE. This CDR3 has 17 residues. V lost 5 bases and J 11 bases, leaving 31 bases between the germline ends. The CDR3 DNA sequence: TGTGCCAGCAGTACGCTACTAGGCGGAGGGTGGGTGAGTGATGCTTTCTTT. Its protein is CASSTLLGGGWVSDAFF. Variable domain in full (rest from reference TRBV5-6 and TRBJ1-1): DAGVTQSPTHLIKTRGQQVTLRCSPKSGHDTVSWYQQALGQGPQFIFQYYEEEERQRGNFPDRFSGHQFPNYSSELNVNALLLGDSALYLCASSTLLGGGWVSDAFFGQGTRLTVV.

The chain joins TRBV29-1 to TRBJ2-7; unclear D gene. The CDR3 covers 14 residues. The V end was cut by 3 bases, the J end by 2 bases, with 14 bases between. Germline V CDR1 and CDR2: SQVTM, ANQGSEA. The CDR3: CSVEFSSLPYEQYF. The CDR3 DNA reads as TGCAGCGTTGAGTTTAGCTCACTCCCCTACGAGCAGTACTTC.

The chain recombines TRBV4-3 with TRBJ2-2; no reliable D call. V was clipped by 0 bases and J by 8 bases, with 10 bases between them. The CDR3 has 14 amino acids. Germline CDR1 and CDR2: LGHNA and YSLEER. CDR3 bases: TGCGCCAGCAGCCAAGACCCGTTTGTGGGGGAGCTGTTTTTT. As protein: CASSQDPFVGELFF.

The chain carries TRBV2 and TRBJ1-4, with TRBD1 identical over 9 bases. Germline values: CDR1 SNHLY, CDR2 FYNNEI. This CDR3 spans 15 amino acids. The V gene end was trimmed by 8 bases and the J gene end by 0 bases; junction bases not matched to a gene: 4. The DNA for the CDR3 is TGTGCCAGCGACGACAGGGGGACAACTAATGAAAAACTGTTTTTT. It specifies CASDDRGTTNEKLFF.

The genes are TRBV14 and TRBJ2-3; maybe TRBD2 (6 bases). There are 15 residues in the CDR3. Germline-derived CDR1 and CDR2 are SGHDN and FVKESK. Trimming pared 4 bases from V and 8 bases from J, leaving 19 bases between. For the CDR3, the DNA is TGTGCCAGCAGCCCCACCCTGGGGGGTGGCGGTACGCAGTATTTT. This encodes CASSPTLGGGGTQYF.

The chain's CDR3 is CASSLEYSNQPQHF. The CDR3 nucleotides read TGTGCCAGTAGTCTGGAGTATAGCAATCAGCCCCAGCATTTT. The chain is built from TRBV19 and TRBJ1-5, with no clear D. Trimming pared 5 bases from V and 0 bases from J, leaving 8 bases between. CDR3 length equals 14 residues. The germline gives CDR1 LNHDA, CDR2 SQIVND (reference sequence).

The chain joins TRBV7-3 to TRBJ2-6, with D possibly matching TRBD1 (6 bases). Trimming pared 4 bases from V and 0 bases from J, leaving 13 bases between. The CDR3 runs 17 residues. Germline V gene sequence: CDR1 SGHTA, CDR2 FQGTGA. The CDR3 DNA reads as TGTGCCAGCAGCTCCCCGGGACAAAGCTCTGGGGCCAACGTCCTGACTTTC. This encodes CASSSPGQSSGANVLTF. Filled out from reference TRBV7-3 and TRBJ2-6, the complete variable domain reads GAGVSQTPSNKVTEKGKYVELRCDPISGHTALYWYRQSLGQGPEFLIYFQGTGAADDSGLPNDRFFAVRPEGSVSTLKIQRTERGDSAVYLCASSSPGQSSGANVLTFGAGSRLTVL.

The chain is built from TRBV20-1 and TRBJ1-1; D not certain. CDR1 DFQATT and CDR2 SNEGSKA come from the germline V gene (reference sequence). The CDR3 sequence is 12 residues long. V shed 3 bases and J shed 5 bases, with 10 bases lying between them. CDR3 sequence: CSASDGITEAFF. The CDR3 DNA reads TGCAGTGCTAGTGACGGGATTACTGAAGCTTTCTTT.

The chain couples TRBV2 to TRBJ1-1; D gene unclear. V lost 7 bases to trimming and J lost 0 bases, with 9 bases between them. The CDR3 totals 13 residues. Germline values: CDR1 SNHLY, CDR2 FYNNEI. Written as DNA, the CDR3 is TGTGCCAGCACCGTCGCCTTGAACACTGAAGCTTTCTTT. The encoded protein is CASTVALNTEAFF. The entire variable domain, with the rest obtained from reference TRBV2 and TRBJ1-1, is as follows: EPEVTQTPSHQVTQMGQEVILRCVPISNHLYFYWYRQILGQKVEFLVSFYNNEISEKSEIFDDQFSVERPDGSNFTLKIRSTKLEDSAMYFCASTVALNTEAFFGQGTRLTVV.

This sequence joins TRBV10-3 and TRBJ1-1, with D maybe TRBD1 (5 bases). Germline assignment: CDR1 ENHRY and CDR2 SYGVKD. V was shortened by 6 bases and J by 0 bases, with 20 bases between the two germline ends. The CDR3 has 17 residues. The CDR3 bases are TGTGCCATCAGGGGCAGGACTCAGGGCACCATGAACACTGAAGCTTTCTTT. This gives the protein CAIRGRTQGTMNTEAFF.

This chain joins TRBV7-2 and TRBJ2-2; D not certain. CDR3 size: 12 residues. The V end lost 2 bases, the J end lost 6 bases, and 4 bases lay between the germline ends. Germline V lookup: CDR1 SGHTA, CDR2 FQGNSA. The DNA of the CDR3 is TGTGCCAGCAGCTTATTCCCCGGGGAGCTGTTTTTT. Amino acid sequence: CASSLFPGELFF.

This chain connects TRBV6-4 to TRBJ2-3; 8 nucleotides agree with TRBD1. CDR1 and CDR2 (germline): MRHNA, SNTAGT. The CDR3 has 14 amino acids. J gave up 1 base and V 6 bases, and 3 bases lay outside the gene matches. DNA for the CDR3: TGTGCCAGCAGCGAGACAGGGGGCACAGATACGCAGTATTTT. This encodes CASSETGGTDTQYF.

The CDR3 DNA is TGTGCCAGCAGCCCCGGGGGACACTACACCTTC. Amino acid sequence: CASSPGGHYTF. The J gene is TRBJ1-2, the V gene TRBV6-5, with TRBD1 as a possible D gene (6 bases). Trimming stripped 6 bases from V and 10 bases from J, with 12 bases between. The germline V gene has CDR1 MNHEY and CDR2 SVGAGI. CDR3 size: 11 residues.

The chain is built from TRBV5-1 and TRBJ2-3; either TRBD1 or TRBD2 may supply D (6 bases each). This CDR3 is 14 amino acids long. Germline CDR1 reads SGHRS; CDR2 reads YFSETQ. V was clipped by 3 bases and J by 7 bases, with 15 bases between them. Here the CDR3 reads CASSSTGGANTQYF. The DNA of the CDR3 is TGCGCCAGCAGCTCGACAGGAGGGGCGAATACGCAGTATTTT. Filled out from reference TRBV5-1 and TRBJ2-3, the complete variable domain reads KAGVTQTPRYLIKTRGQQVTLSCSPISGHRSVSWYQQTPGQGLQFLFEYFSETQRNKGNFPGRFSGRQFSNSRSEMNVSTLELGDSALYLCASSSTGGANTQYFGPGTRLTVL.

This clone was recorded only once. V is TRBV6-1 and J is TRBJ2-3, with D hard to call. Per germline, CDR1 MNHNS and CDR2 SASEGT. Trimming stripped 1 base from V and 2 bases from J, with 10 bases between. The CDR3 is 15 amino acids. The CDR3 spells CASSEVGRTTDTQYF. CDR3 sequence (DNA): TGTGCCAGCAGTGAAGTTGGCAGAACCACAGATACGCAGTATTTT.

The V gene is TRBV5-4, the J gene TRBJ1-4; 7 bases are shared with TRBD1. V lost 4 bases, J lost 0 bases, and 6 bases stayed unmatched. Germline CDR1 reads SGHNT; CDR2 reads YYREEE (reference sequence). The CDR3 is made up of 16 amino acids. This chain's CDR3 is CASSRDRVATNEKLFF. The CDR3, as DNA: TGTGCCAGCAGCAGGGACAGAGTTGCAACTAATGAAAAACTGTTTTTT.

The chain combines TRBV5-1 with TRBJ1-6; D remains ambiguous. Germline assignment: CDR1 SGHRS and CDR2 YFSETQ. The CDR3 has 13 amino acids. V was pared by 1 base and J by 13 bases, with 12 bases between. The CDR3 here is CASSLQPQDPLHF. CDR3 in DNA: TGCGCCAGCAGCTTGCAGCCGCAGGATCCCCTCCACTTT.